These 8 T cell receptor beta chains were sequenced from one sample in a study of blood T cells in healthy people across ages. Together with a sample-barcoded 5' primer, a J-beta primer mix was included in a second PCR lasting roughly 7 to 11 cycles. Each CDR3 protein is one row after TCRdb ran MiXCR on the 5' RACE reads. The table includes about 650,000 distinct CDR3 sequences, under 65% detected once. Sequenced: blood. Every receptor here comes from a woman over 75 in good health.

This clonotype showed up many times. Compared with germline, one end of the junction differs, possibly owing to a read error. The chain recombines TRBV7-7 with TRBJ2-1; 8 bases align to TRBD2. The CDR3 length is 16 residues. Germline CDR1 reads SSHAT; CDR2 reads FNYEAQ (reference sequence). CDR3 in amino acids: CASSAAGAGGYNEQFF. CDR3 DNA sequence: TGTGCTAGCAGCGCCGCGGGGGCGGGGGGTTACAATGAGCAGTTCTTC.

The CDR3: CASSSPLRRDSTDTQYF. CDR3 nucleotides: TGCGCCAGCAGCTCCCCCCTCCGCAGGGATAGCACAGATACGCAGTATTTT. The chain links TRBV5-1 to TRBJ2-3; TRBD1 is a possible D gene (5 bases). This CDR3 region has 17 residues. V lost 3 bases, J lost 0 bases, and 17 bases lay in between. Germline loops: CDR1 SGHRS, CDR2 YFSETQ.

This clonotype turned up a few times. The genes are TRBV7-9 and TRBJ1-4; 9 bases fit TRBD1. V shed 5 bases and J 7 bases; nucleotides not matched to a gene: 5. Germline CDR1 and CDR2: SEHNR and FQNEAQ (reference sequence). This CDR3 comprises 14 residues. In nucleotides, the CDR3 is TGTGCCAGCAGCCGCTCACAGGGGGCTGAAAAACTGTTTTTT. Protein product: CASSRSQGAEKLFF.

This rearrangement joins TRBV2 to TRBJ2-5; D is perhaps TRBD2 (6 bases). V lost 3 bases to trimming and J lost 5 bases, with 13 bases between them. The CDR3 has 14 amino acids. CDR1 is SNHLY, CDR2 FYNNEI, per germline. The CDR3 DNA sequence: TGTGCCAGCAGTGATGTCACGCTAGCGGAGACCCAGTACTTC. Translating it yields CASSDVTLAETQYF.

This clonotype was seen a handful of times. One junction end does not reproduce the germline sequence, and a read error may be involved. J is TRBJ1-4 and V is TRBV7-9; TRBD1 might be the D (5 bases). This CDR3 contains 13 residues. CDR1 is SEHNR, CDR2 FQNEAQ, per germline (reference sequence). Here the CDR3 reads CAGSPRDNEKLFF. DNA of the CDR3: TGTGCCGGCAGCCCCCGGGACAATGAAAAACTGTTTTTT. Using reference TRBV7-9 and TRBJ1-4 for the parts outside the CDR3, the full variable domain is DTGVSQNPRHKITKRGQNVTFRCDPISEHNRLYWYRQTLGQGPEFLTYFQNEAQLEKSRLLSDRFSAERPKGSFSTLEIQRTEQGDSAMYLCAGSPRDNEKLFFGSGTQLSVL.

This clonotype was counted ten times or more. The V gene is TRBV5-1, the J gene TRBJ2-3, with D uncertain. The V gene lost 1 base and the J gene lost 1 base, with 7 bases spanning the gap. This CDR3 is built from 14 residues. Germline lookup yields CDR1 SGHRS and CDR2 YFSETQ. CDR3 amino acids: CASSLNPGTDTQYF. DNA for the CDR3: TGCGCCAGCAGCTTGAATCCGGGCACAGATACGCAGTATTTT. The variable domain in full, completed from reference TRBV5-1 and TRBJ2-3, reads KAGVTQTPRYLIKTRGQQVTLSCSPISGHRSVSWYQQTPGQGLQFLFEYFSETQRNKGNFPGRFSGRQFSNSRSEMNVSTLELGDSALYLCASSLNPGTDTQYFGPGTRLTVL.

A word on this clonotype: Possible read error: a much larger clone is one base away. The chain is built from TRBV24-1 and TRBJ2-5, with TRBD2 matching over 9 bases. The DNA end is more similar to TRBJ2-1, so the J call may be wrong. Germline loops: CDR1 KGHDR, CDR2 SFDVKD. This CDR3 has 16 amino acids. CDR3 bases: TGTGCCACCAAGGATTCGGCGGGAGGGAACCAAGAGACCCAGTTCTTC. Its translation is CATKDSAGGNQETQFF.

This clonotype was observed many times. V gene TRBV2 combines with J gene TRBJ2-5, with D perhaps matching TRBD1 (6 bases). Germline-derived CDR1 and CDR2 are SNHLY and FYNNEI. Deletions cut 7 bases from V and 2 bases from J, with 8 bases between. The CDR3 loop spans 12 amino acids. CDR3 loop: CASNTGQETQYF. The DNA for the CDR3 is TGTGCCAGCAATACAGGGCAAGAGACCCAGTACTTC.